Listed below are T cell receptor beta chains from one sample, sequenced in a study of CD4 and CD8 cells across lung adenocarcinoma regions. TCRdb analysed the PCR reads with MiXCR anew, one entry per CDR3 protein. The sample yields about 3,400 distinct CDR3 sequences, 50% to 60% seen once. Sequencing used CD4+ T cells from the center of a lung tumor. The receptors originated from a female donor with lung adenocarcinoma. The CD4 and CD8 labels of this study may be unreliable. Each CDR3 is given with its conserved first and last residue. The order of the fields is CDR3 DNA, CDR3 protein, V gene, D gene, clone size, J gene. D genes are given only for firm matches. The listing skips clone size in some rows; elsewhere it reads once, few, many or a size class.

DNA: TGCGCCACCGGGCTGGGAGCCACAGATACTCAGTATTTT
CDR3: CATGLGATDTQYF
V: TRBV10-1
D: -
size: few
J: TRBJ2-3

DNA: TGTGCCAGCAACCGGGACAGGGGGCGCTACGAGCAGTACTTC
CDR3: CASNRDRGRYEQYF
V: TRBV6-1
D: TRBD1
size: -
J: TRBJ2-7

DNA: TGTGCCAGCAGGGGAGCGAGAGCCAAAAACATTCAGTATTTC
CDR3: CASRGARAKNIQYF
V: TRBV6-1
D: -
size: -
J: TRBJ2-4

DNA: TGCGCCAGCAGCCGAGTCCACCGACTAGCGGGGAACAATGAGCAGTTCTTC
CDR3: CASSRVHRLAGNNEQFF
V: TRBV4-1
D: TRBD2
size: -
J: TRBJ2-1

DNA: TGTGCCAGCAGTTACAATTTTCAGGGGGCTTCCTACAATGAGCAGTTCTTC
CDR3: CASSYNFQGASYNEQFF
V: TRBV6-5
D: TRBD1
size: medium-sized
J: TRBJ2-1

DNA: TGTGCCAGCAGTGAACTTCCCGGACTAGCTTACTACGAGCAGTACTTC
CDR3: CASSELPGLAYYEQYF
V: TRBV6-1
D: TRBD2
size: -
J: TRBJ2-7

DNA: TGTGCCAGCAATCCCGGACGGGGGGGACACAATGAGCAGTTCTTC
CDR3: CASNPGRGGHNEQFF
V: TRBV12-3/TRBV12-4
D: TRBD2
size: -
J: TRBJ2-1

DNA: TGTGCCAGCAGCGAGACAGGAGCCTACGAGCAGTACTTC
CDR3: CASSETGAYEQYF
V: TRBV7-9
D: -
size: -
J: TRBJ2-7

DNA: TGCGTCTCGGAGCTGGAAGGCACAAATACGCAGTATTTT
CDR3: CVSELEGTNTQYF
V: TRBV10-1
D: -
size: -
J: TRBJ2-3

DNA: TGTGCCAGCAAGACTAGCGGGAGGTCAGATACGCAGTATTTT
CDR3: CASKTSGRSDTQYF
V: TRBV27
D: TRBD2
size: medium-sized
J: TRBJ2-3

DNA: TGTGCCAGCAGTCCCCGGGTGGCGGGGGGTCAGGAGACCCAGTACTTC
CDR3: CASSPRVAGGQETQYF
V: TRBV6-1
D: TRBD2
size: few
J: TRBJ2-5

DNA: TGTGCCAGCAGCTCGCCCCTCTCGAGGTCGGGGGAGATGGTTTTT
CDR3: CASSSPLSRSGEMVF
V: TRBV7-6
D: -
size: -
J: TRBJ2-2

DNA: TGTGCCAGCAGCCAAGAACTCTTCTTTGAGCAGTTCTTC
CDR3: CASSQELFFEQFF
V: TRBV3-1
D: -
size: -
J: TRBJ2-1

DNA: TGTGCCAGCAGTTTTGGCGGCGAGACCCAGTACTTC
CDR3: CASSFGGETQYF
V: TRBV27
D: -
size: few
J: TRBJ2-5

DNA: TGTGCCAGCAGCCAAAAAAGTTACAGCAGTATAACAACTAATGAAAAACTGTTTTTT
CDR3: CASSQKSYSSITTNEKLFF
V: TRBV14
D: -
size: medium-sized
J: TRBJ1-4

DNA: TGTGCCAGCAGTTTGTCGACTAGCTTCCAAGAGACCCAGTACTTC
CDR3: CASSLSTSFQETQYF
V: TRBV27
D: TRBD2
size: -
J: TRBJ2-5